The next 9 T cell receptor beta chains were all read from a single sample in a study of T cells in Graves' hyperthyroidism and ophthalmopathy. RNA transcripts were the template for amplifying TCR beta CDR3 regions. HTBI primers were the set used in a first-round RT-PCR of the TCR CDR3. TCRdb ran MiXCR on the multiplex PCR reads and lists one entry per CDR3 protein. The table shows roughly 500,000 distinct CDR3 sequences, with about 15% occurring only once. Specimen: blood. The receptors were gathered from a woman aged 25 to 39 with Graves' ophthalmopathy.

In its sample, this clonotype was seen many times. V is TRBV20-1 and J is TRBJ2-3; D gene uncertain. The CDR3 is 13 residues long. Trimming removed 6 bases at V and 0 bases at J, with 10 bases between. The germline V gene has CDR1 DFQATT and CDR2 SNEGSKA (reference sequence). The CDR3 nucleotides read TGCAGTGCCCCCGGAGCTAGCACAGATACGCAGTATTTT. It is translated as CSAPGASTDTQYF.

The rearrangement uses TRBV15 and TRBJ1-5; 12 positions agree with TRBD1. Germline assignment: CDR1 LNHNV and CDR2 YYDKDF (reference sequence). CDR3 size: 19 residues. J lost 5 bases, V lost 0 bases, and 11 bases had no gene match. The CDR3 DNA sequence: TGTGCCACCAGCAGAGATGTCGGGACAGGGGGCGCGGTCGATCAGCCCCAGCATTTT. Its translation is CATSRDVGTGGAVDQPQHF. The whole variable domain, remainder taken from reference TRBV15 and TRBJ1-5, is DAMVIQNPRYQVTQFGKPVTLSCSQTLNHNVMYWYQQKSSQAPKLLFHYYDKDFNNEADTPDNFQSRRPNTSFCFLDIRSPGLGDTAMYLCATSRDVGTGGAVDQPQHFGDGTRLSIL.

The rearrangement joins TRBV4-2 to TRBJ2-5, with D possibly TRBD1 on 5 matching bases. V lost 0 bases, J lost 1 base, and 15 bases lay in between. CDR3 length: 17 residues. Per the germline V gene, CDR1 is LGHNA and CDR2 is YNFKEQ. CDR3: CASSQESSDSPQETQYF. The CDR3, as DNA: TGTGCCAGCAGCCAAGAGTCATCAGACAGCCCCCAAGAGACCCAGTACTTC.

This clonotype was picked up many times. CDR3 bases: TGTGCCAGCAGTTTACTTCCGATTGATGGCTACACCTTC. This translates into CASSLLPIDGYTF. The rearrangement uses TRBV12-3 or TRBV12-4 and TRBJ1-2, with D unclear. Deletions cut 2 bases from V and 6 bases from J, with 10 bases between. The CDR3 consists of 13 residues.

This clonotype was observed a few times. The V call is TRBV25-1, the J call TRBJ1-6, with D possibly TRBD1 on 5 matching bases. Between the trimmed V and J ends, which lost 8 bases and 6 bases, there was a span of 17 bases. The length of the CDR3 is 15 residues. Per the germline V gene, CDR1 is MGHDK and CDR2 is SYGVNS. The CDR3 is CASESGGYSNSPLHF. CDR3 nucleotide sequence: TGTGCCAGCGAATCGGGGGGGTATAGTAATTCACCCCTCCACTTT.

Turning to this clonotype: In this CDR3 the conserved last residue, phenylalanine or tryptophan, is missing, so a read error is likely. The J gene is TRBJ2-1, the V gene TRBV7-3, with D possibly being TRBD1 (5 bases). V was trimmed by 5 bases and J by 0 bases, leaving 14 bases between them. The CDR3 totals 16 residues. Per germline, CDR1 SGHTA and CDR2 FQGTGA. The CDR3 loop reads CASSHASGNSYNEQFL. The CDR3 DNA reads as TGTGCCAGCAGCCACGCTTCAGGGAACTCCTACAATGAGCAGTTCTTA.

This clonotype was seen more than once but under ten times. The rearrangement uses TRBV5-1 and TRBJ2-3, with D perhaps matching TRBD2 (5 bases). V shed 4 bases and J shed 6 bases, with 21 bases lying between them. The CDR3 is made up of 16 amino acids. In germline, CDR1 is SGHRS, CDR2 YFSETQ. DNA of the CDR3: TGCGCCAGCAGCAGCGGAGTTAGCAGTAGGGTGGATACGCAGTATTTT. It translates to CASSSGVSSRVDTQYF.

This clonotype has ten or more counts. The chain combines TRBV9 with TRBJ2-7, with TRBD2 matching over 7 bases. After removal of 2 bases from V and 3 bases from J, the junction contained 8 bases not matched to a gene. CDR3 size: 15 residues. CDR1 SGDLS and CDR2 YYNGEE come from the germline V gene. This CDR3 is CASSVFGGSVYEQYF. The CDR3, as DNA: TGTGCCAGCAGCGTCTTCGGGGGGTCGGTCTACGAGCAGTACTTC.

This clonotype was seen a few times. This CDR3 is CASSPPGTSGSSEQYF. CDR3 coding DNA: TGTGCCAGCAGCCCGCCTGGGACTAGCGGGAGTAGCGAGCAGTACTTC. The V gene is TRBV3-1, the J gene TRBJ2-7, with 14 bases that match TRBD2. The V segment lost 4 bases and the J segment 6 bases; nucleotides outside the gene matches: 8. This CDR3 contains 16 residues. Germline values: CDR1 LGHDT, CDR2 YNNKEL (reference sequence).